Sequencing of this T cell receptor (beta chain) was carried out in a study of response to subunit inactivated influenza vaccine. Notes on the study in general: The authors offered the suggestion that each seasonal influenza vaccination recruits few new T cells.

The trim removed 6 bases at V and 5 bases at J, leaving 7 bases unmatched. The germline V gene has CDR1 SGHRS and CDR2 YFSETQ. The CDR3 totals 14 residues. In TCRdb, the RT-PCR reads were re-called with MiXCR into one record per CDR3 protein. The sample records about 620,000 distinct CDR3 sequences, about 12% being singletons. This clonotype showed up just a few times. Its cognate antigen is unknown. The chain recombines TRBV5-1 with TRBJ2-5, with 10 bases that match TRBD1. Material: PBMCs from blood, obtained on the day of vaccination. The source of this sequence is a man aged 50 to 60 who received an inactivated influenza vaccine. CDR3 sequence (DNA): TGCGCCAGCAACTCCGGGACAGGGGACGAGACCCAGTACTTC. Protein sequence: CASNSGTGDETQYF. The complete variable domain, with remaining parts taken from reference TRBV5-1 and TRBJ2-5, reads KAGVTQTPRYLIKTRGQQVTLSCSPISGHRSVSWYQQTPGQGLQFLFEYFSETQRNKGNFPGRFSGRQFSNSRSEMNVSTLELGDSALYLCASNSGTGDETQYFGPGTRLLVL.